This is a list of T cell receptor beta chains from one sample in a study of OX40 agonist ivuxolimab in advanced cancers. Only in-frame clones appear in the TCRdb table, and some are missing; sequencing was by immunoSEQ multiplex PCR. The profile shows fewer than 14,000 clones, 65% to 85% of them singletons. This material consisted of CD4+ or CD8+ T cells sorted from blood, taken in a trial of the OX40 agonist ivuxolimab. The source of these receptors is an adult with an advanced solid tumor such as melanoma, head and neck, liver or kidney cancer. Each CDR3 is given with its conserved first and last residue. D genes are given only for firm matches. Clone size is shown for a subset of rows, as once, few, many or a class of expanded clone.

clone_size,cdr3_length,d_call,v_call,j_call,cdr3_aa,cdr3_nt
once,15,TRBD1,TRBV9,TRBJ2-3,CASSGRDRVLNTQYF,TGTGCCAGCAGCGGGCGGGACAGGGTGCTCAATACGCAGTATTTT
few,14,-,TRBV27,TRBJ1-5,CASSFDSHNQPQHF,TGTGCCAGCAGTTTCGACAGCCACAACCAGCCCCAGCATTTT
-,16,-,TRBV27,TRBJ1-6,CASSLRGLEYNSPLHF,TGTGCCAGCAGTTTAAGGGGGTTGGAATATAATTCACCCCTCCACTTT
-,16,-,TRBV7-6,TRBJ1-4,CASSLAGGATNEKLFF,TGTGCCAGCAGCTTAGCGGGGGGGGCAACTAATGAAAAACTGTTTTTT
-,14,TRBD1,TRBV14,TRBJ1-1,CASSHTGDWTEAFF,TGTGCCAGCAGCCATACAGGGGATTGGACTGAAGCTTTCTTT
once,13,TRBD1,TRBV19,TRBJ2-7,CASSIGTGYEQYF,TGTGCCAGTAGTATTGGGACAGGTTACGAGCAGTACTTC
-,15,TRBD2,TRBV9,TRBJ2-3,CASSAAGASTDTQYF,TGTGCCAGCAGCGCAGCGGGGGCCTCCACAGATACGCAGTATTTT
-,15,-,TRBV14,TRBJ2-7,CASSQGLLNGDEQYF,TGTGCCAGCAGCCAAGGACTCCTGAATGGGGACGAGCAGTACTTC
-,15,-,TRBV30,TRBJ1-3,CAWTDEGISGNTIYF,TGTGCCTGGACCGACGAGGGGATCTCTGGAAACACCATATATTTT
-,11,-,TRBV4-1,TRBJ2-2,CASRRGGELFF,TGCGCCAGCCGACGGGGGGGGGAGCTGTTTTTT
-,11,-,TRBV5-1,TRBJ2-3,CASSLTDTQYF,TGCGCCAGCAGCTTGACAGATACGCAGTATTTT
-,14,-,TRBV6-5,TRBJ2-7,CASSSPHSSYEQYF,TGTGCCAGCAGTAGCCCCCATAGCTCCTACGAGCAGTACTTC
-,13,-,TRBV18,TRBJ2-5,CASSPGGAETQYF,TGTGCCAGCTCACCAGGCGGGGCAGAGACCCAGTACTTC
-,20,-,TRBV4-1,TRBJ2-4,CASSQVGGLADPRGKNIQYF,TGCGCCAGCAGCCAAGTTGGGGGCCTAGCGGACCCAAGGGGCAAAAACATTCAGTACTTC
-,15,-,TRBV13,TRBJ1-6,CASSLVRGHTSPLHF,TGTGCCAGCAGCTTAGTCAGGGGCCATACTTCACCCCTCCACTTT
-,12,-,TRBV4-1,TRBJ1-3,CASSQGADTIYF,TGCGCCAGCAGCCAGGGGGCAGACACCATATATTTT
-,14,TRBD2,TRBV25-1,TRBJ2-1,CASKASGIYNEQFF,TGTGCCAGCAAGGCTAGCGGGATCTACAATGAGCAGTTCTTC
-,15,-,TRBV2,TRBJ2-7,CASSYFSATSYEQYF,TGTGCCAGCAGTTATTTTAGCGCGACCTCCTACGAGCAGTACTTC
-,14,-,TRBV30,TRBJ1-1,CAWKGGLGDTEAFF,TGTGCCTGGAAGGGGGGTTTGGGGGACACTGAAGCTTTCTTT
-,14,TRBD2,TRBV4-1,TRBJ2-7,CASSQDGDYYEQYF,TGCGCCAGCAGCCAAGATGGGGACTACTACGAGCAGTACTTC
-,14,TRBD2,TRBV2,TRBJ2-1,CASPSGSPYNEQFF,TGTGCCAGTCCGAGCGGGAGCCCCTACAATGAGCAGTTCTTC
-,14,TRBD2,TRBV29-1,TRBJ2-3,CSVELAGSTDTQYF,TGCAGCGTTGAGCTAGCGGGTAGCACAGATACGCAGTATTTT
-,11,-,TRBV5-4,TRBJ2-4,CASGPENIQYF,TGTGCCAGCGGCCCAGAAAACATTCAGTACTTC
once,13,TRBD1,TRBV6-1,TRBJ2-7,CASNLQGAREQYF,TGTGCCAGCAATCTACAGGGGGCGCGTGAGCAGTACTTC
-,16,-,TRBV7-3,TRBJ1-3,CASSSRQGVTLNTIYF,TGTGCCAGCAGCTCCCGGCAGGGTGTAACTTTAAACACCATATATTTT
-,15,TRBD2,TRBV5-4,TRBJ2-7,CASSFYSGTSNEQYF,TGTGCCAGCAGCTTCTACTCCGGGACTAGCAACGAGCAGTACTTC